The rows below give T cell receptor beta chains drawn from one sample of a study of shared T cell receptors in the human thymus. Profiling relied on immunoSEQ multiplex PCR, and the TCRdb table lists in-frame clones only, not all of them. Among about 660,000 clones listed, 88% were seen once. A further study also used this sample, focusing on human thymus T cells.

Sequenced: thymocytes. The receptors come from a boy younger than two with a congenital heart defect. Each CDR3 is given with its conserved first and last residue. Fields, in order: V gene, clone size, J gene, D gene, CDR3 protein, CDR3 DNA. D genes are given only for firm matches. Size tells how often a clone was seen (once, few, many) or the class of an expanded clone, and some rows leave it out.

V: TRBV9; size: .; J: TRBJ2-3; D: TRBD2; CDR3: CASSPGLAGGPEGTDTQYF; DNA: TGTGCCAGCAGCCCAGGACTAGCGGGAGGGCCAGAGGGCACAGATACGCAGTATTTT
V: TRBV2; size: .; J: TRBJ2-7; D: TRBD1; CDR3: CAIVGQGLYEQYF; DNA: TGTGCCATCGTGGGACAGGGATTATACGAGCAGTACTTC
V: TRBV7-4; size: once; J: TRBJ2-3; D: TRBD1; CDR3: CASSPDRESGTDTQYF; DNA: TGTGCCAGCAGCCCCGACAGGGAATCAGGCACAGATACGCAGTATTTT
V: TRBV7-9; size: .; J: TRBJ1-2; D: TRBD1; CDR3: CASSCTGAVDGYTF; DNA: TGTGCCAGCAGCTGTACAGGGGCGGTGGATGGCTACACCTTC
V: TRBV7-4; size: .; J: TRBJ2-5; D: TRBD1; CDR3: CASSLGQGGAETQYF; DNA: TGTGCCAGCAGCCTAGGACAGGGTGGGGCAGAGACCCAGTACTTC
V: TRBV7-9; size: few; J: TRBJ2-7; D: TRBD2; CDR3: CASSLAGSGIHEQYF; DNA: TGTGCCAGCAGCTTAGCCGGTAGCGGGATCCACGAGCAGTACTTC
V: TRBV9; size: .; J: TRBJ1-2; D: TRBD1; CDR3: CASRDRGAYGYTF; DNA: TGTGCCAGCAGAGACAGGGGGGCCTATGGCTACACCTTC
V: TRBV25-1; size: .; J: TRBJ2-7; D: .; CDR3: CASSSGQPPYEQYF; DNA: TGTGCCAGCAGTTCTGGACAGCCGCCCTACGAGCAGTACTTC
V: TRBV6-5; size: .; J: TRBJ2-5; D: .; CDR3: CASSYTSLGPSTQYF; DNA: TGTGCCAGCAGTTACACCTCTCTGGGCCCCTCCACCCAGTACTTC
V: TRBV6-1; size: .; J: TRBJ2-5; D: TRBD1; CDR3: CASSEGQPTQETQYF; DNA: TGTGCCAGCAGTGAGGGACAGCCGACCCAAGAGACCCAGTACTTC
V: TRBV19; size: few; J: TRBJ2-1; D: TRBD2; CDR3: CASSGLAGGPGDEQFF; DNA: TGTGCCAGTAGTGGACTAGCGGGAGGGCCGGGCGATGAGCAGTTCTTC
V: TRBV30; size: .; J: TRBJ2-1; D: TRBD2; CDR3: CASTSGRYNEQFF; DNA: TGTGCCTCTACTAGCGGGAGGTACAATGAGCAGTTCTTC
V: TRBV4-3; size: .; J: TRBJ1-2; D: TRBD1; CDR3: CASSQGVTGLYGYTF; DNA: TGCGCCAGCAGCCAAGGAGTGACAGGGCTCTATGGCTACACCTTC
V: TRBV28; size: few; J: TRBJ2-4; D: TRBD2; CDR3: CAISGGSRKVVPYF; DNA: TGTGCCATCTCGGGCGGGAGTCGCAAGGTGGTTCCGTACTTC
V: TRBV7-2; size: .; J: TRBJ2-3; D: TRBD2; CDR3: CASSLARSTSGRGPADTQYF; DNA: TGTGCCAGCAGCTTAGCGAGGAGTACTAGCGGGAGGGGGCCAGCAGATACGCAGTATTTT
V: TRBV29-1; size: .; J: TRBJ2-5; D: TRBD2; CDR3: CSVGRLAGRVKTRYF; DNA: TGCAGCGTTGGAAGACTAGCGGGGCGGGTAAAGACCCGGTACTTC
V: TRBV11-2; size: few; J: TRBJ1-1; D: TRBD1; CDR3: CASSSSGWDRGLWTEAFF; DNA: TGTGCCAGCAGCTCTAGCGGATGGGACAGGGGGCTTTGGACTGAAGCTTTCTTT
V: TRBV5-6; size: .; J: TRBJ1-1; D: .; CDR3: CASSLGFGGTMNTEAFF; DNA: TGTGCCAGCAGCTTGGGCTTCGGGGGTACGATGAACACGGAAGCTTTCTTT
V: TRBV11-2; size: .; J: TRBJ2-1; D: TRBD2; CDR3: CASSLEAPVVVAGVNGEQFF; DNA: TGTGCCAGCAGCTTAGAAGCCCCCGTGGTGGTAGCGGGAGTGAATGGTGAGCAGTTCTTC
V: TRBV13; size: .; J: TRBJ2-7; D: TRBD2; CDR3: CASSPGGSRLATGEQYF; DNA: TGTGCCAGCAGCCCCGGGGGGTCCCGGCTAGCGACGGGCGAGCAGTACTTC
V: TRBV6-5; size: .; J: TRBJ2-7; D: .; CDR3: CASRPDRGEQYF; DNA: TGTGCCAGCAGACCGGACAGAGGCGAGCAGTACTTC
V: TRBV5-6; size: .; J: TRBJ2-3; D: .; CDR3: CASSLDIRESADTQYF; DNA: TGTGCCAGCAGCTTGGACATACGGGAGTCGGCAGATACGCAGTATTTT
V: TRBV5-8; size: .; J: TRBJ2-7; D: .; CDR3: CASSLSRGSRGVYEQYF; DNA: TGTGCCAGCAGCTTGAGCCGAGGGTCCCGGGGAGTCTACGAGCAGTACTTC
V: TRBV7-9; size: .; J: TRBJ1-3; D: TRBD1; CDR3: CASSHGQGASGNTIYF; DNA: TGTGCCAGCAGCCACGGACAGGGGGCATCCGGAAACACCATATATTTT
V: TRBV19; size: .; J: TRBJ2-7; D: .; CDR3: CASSPPQGRDYEQYF; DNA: TGTGCCAGTAGTCCCCCGCAGGGGAGAGACTACGAGCAGTACTTC
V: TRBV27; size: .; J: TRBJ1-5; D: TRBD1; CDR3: CASRDRGPHSNQPQHF; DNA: TGTGCCAGCAGGGACAGGGGTCCTCATAGCAATCAGCCCCAGCATTTT
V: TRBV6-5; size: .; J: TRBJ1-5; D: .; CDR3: CAGGNFRERGQPQHF; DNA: TGTGCCGGCGGCAACTTCAGGGAAAGAGGTCAGCCCCAGCATTTT
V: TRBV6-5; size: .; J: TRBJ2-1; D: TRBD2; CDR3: CASSIPGLSLNEQFF; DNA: TGTGCCAGCAGTATCCCGGGACTAAGCCTCAATGAGCAGTTCTTC
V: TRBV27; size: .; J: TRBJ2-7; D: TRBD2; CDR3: CASSSGLAGYEQYF; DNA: TGTGCCAGCAGCTCTGGCCTAGCGGGCTACGAGCAGTACTTC
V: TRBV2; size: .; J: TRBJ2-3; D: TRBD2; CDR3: CASTPGLAGVLDTQYF; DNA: TGTGCCAGCACCCCTGGACTAGCGGGAGTTTTAGATACGCAGTATTTT
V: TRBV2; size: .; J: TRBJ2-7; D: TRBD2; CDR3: CASSEGLAGSYEQYF; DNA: TGTGCCAGCAGTGAGGGTCTAGCGGGATCCTACGAGCAGTACTTC
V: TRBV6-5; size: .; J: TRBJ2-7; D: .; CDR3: CASSLFPSYEQYF; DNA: TGTGCCAGCAGTCTATTCCCCTCCTACGAGCAGTACTTC
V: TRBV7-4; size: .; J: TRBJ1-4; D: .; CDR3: CASSSWGGYGEATNEKLFF; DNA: TGTGCCAGCAGCTCTTGGGGGGGGTACGGTGAGGCAACTAATGAAAAACTGTTTTTT
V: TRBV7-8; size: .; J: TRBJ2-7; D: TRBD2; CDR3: CASSLGAGTRRNEQYF; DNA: TGTGCCAGCAGCTTAGGGGCGGGGACTAGAAGGAACGAGCAGTACTTC
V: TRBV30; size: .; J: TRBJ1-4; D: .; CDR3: CAWNRRGPNKFF; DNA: TGTGCCTGGAACCGGCGGGGACCAAACAAGTTTTTT
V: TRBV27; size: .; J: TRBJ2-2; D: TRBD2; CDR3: CASSLSEREGLDLNTGELFF; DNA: TGTGCCAGCAGTTTATCGGAGCGGGAGGGCCTGGATCTAAACACCGGGGAGCTGTTTTTT
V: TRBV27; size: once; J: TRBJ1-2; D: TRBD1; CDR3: CASGTTGPNYGYTF; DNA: TGTGCCAGCGGGACGACAGGGCCTAACTATGGCTACACCTTC
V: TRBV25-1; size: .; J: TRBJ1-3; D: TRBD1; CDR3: CASSEANRGTGNTIYF; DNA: TGTGCCAGCAGTGAAGCCAACAGGGGAACTGGAAACACCATATATTTT
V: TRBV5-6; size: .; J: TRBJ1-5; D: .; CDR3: CASSLGGGRGDQPQHF; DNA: TGTGCCAGCAGCTTGGGAGGAGGACGGGGGGATCAGCCCCAGCATTTT
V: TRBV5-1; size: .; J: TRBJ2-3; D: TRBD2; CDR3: CASSLVGLAGERGSSTDTQYF; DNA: TGCGCCAGCAGCTTGGTGGGACTAGCGGGAGAGAGGGGGTCTAGCACAGATACGCAGTATTTT
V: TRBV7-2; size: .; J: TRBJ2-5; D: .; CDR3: CASSLATGTGETQYF; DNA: TGTGCCAGCAGCTTAGCGACAGGCACTGGCGAGACCCAGTACTTC
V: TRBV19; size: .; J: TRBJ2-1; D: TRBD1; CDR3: CASSTTGGHEQFF; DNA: TGTGCCAGTAGTACCACAGGGGGTCATGAGCAGTTCTTC
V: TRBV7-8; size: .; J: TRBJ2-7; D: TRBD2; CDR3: CASSLWAGGRQYEQYF; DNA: TGTGCCAGCAGCTTATGGGCCGGCGGGAGGCAGTACGAGCAGTACTTC
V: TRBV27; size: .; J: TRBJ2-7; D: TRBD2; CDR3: CASSSGTSGREQYF; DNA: TGTGCCAGCAGTTCCGGGACTAGCGGGCGCGAGCAGTACTTC
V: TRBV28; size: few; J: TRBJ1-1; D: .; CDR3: CASSTRGSRVWNTEAFF; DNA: TGTGCCAGCAGCACCCGCGGGAGCAGGGTATGGAACACTGAAGCTTTCTTT
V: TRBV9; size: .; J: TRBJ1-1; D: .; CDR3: CASSVESHFGQRGTEAFF; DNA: TGTGCCAGCAGCGTAGAATCCCACTTTGGGCAGCGGGGCACTGAAGCTTTCTTT
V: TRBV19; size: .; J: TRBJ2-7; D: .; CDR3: CASSTRPNSYEQYF; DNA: TGTGCCAGTAGTACCCGCCCTAACTCCTACGAGCAGTACTTC
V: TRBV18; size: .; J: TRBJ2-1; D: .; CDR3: CASSLASGSTAVQFF; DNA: TGTGCCAGCTCACTCGCATCGGGGTCCACGGCAGTGCAGTTCTTC
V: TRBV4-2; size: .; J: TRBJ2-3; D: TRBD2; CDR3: CASSQTAGVTQYF; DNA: TGTGCCAGCAGCCAAACCGCGGGAGTTACGCAGTATTTT
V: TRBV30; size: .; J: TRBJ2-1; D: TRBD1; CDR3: CAWSPEDRYNEQFF; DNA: TGTGCCTGGAGTCCCGAGGACAGGTACAATGAGCAGTTCTTC
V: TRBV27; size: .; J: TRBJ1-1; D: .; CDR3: CASNPRGLNTEAFF; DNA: TGTGCCAGCAACCCCCGAGGTTTGAACACTGAAGCTTTCTTT
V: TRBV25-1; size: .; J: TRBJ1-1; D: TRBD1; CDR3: CASSGDRSTEAFF; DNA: TGTGCCAGCAGTGGGGACAGGTCCACTGAAGCTTTCTTT
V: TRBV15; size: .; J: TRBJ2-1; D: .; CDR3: CATSRDLPGEQFF; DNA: TGTGCCACCAGCAGAGATCTCCCAGGCGAGCAGTTCTTC
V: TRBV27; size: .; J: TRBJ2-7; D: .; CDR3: CASSFSSENNFYEQYF; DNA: TGTGCCAGCAGTTTTTCTAGCGAAAATAACTTCTACGAGCAGTACTTC
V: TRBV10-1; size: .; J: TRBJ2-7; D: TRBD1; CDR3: CASSSGTGHEQYF; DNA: TGCGCCAGCAGTTCCGGGACAGGGCACGAGCAGTACTTC
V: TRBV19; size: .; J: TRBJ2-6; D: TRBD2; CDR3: CASSQGLAGGPAGANVLTF; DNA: TGTGCCAGTAGTCAAGGACTAGCGGGAGGGCCCGCTGGGGCCAACGTCCTGACTTTC
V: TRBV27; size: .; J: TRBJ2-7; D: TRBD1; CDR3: CASSLGGQGGEQYF; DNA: TGTGCCAGCAGTTTAGGGGGACAGGGGGGCGAGCAGTACTTC
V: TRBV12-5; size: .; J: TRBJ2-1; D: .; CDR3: CASGLVLGFSSSYNEQFF; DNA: TGTGCTAGTGGTTTGGTACTAGGATTCTCCAGCTCCTACAATGAGCAGTTCTTC
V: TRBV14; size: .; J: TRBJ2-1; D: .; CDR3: CASSQGGARPNEQFF; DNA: TGTGCCAGCAGCCAAGGAGGAGCAAGACCCAATGAGCAGTTCTTC